Listed below are T cell receptor beta chains from one sample, sequenced in a study of tumor-infiltrating lymphocytes in primary liver carcinoma. From the multiplex PCR reads, TCRdb called clonotypes with MiXCR, one entry per CDR3 protein. In the table there are about 200,000 distinct CDR3 sequences, less than 65% of which are singletons. The sequencing input was peripheral blood. Every receptor here comes from an older woman with primary liver carcinoma and hepatitis B virus infection. Both conserved end residues are part of each CDR3. The D gene is left open where the match is weak. Expanded clones get a size class; other rows say once, few or many, or leave the size out.

TGTGCCAGCGGCCCCGAGGACGTGAAGGGATGGGAACACAATGAGCAGTTCTTC,CASGPEDVKGWEHNEQFF,.,TRBJ2-1,TRBV11-2,.
TGCGCCAGCGACCGGGGACAGGCCTCAGATACGCAGTATTTT,CASDRGQASDTQYF,TRBD1,TRBJ2-3,TRBV5-1,few
TGTGCCAGCAGTCACTCCGGGACAGTCGAGAGGCAGTACTTC,CASSHSGTVERQYF,TRBD1,TRBJ2-7,TRBV6-5,.
TGTGCCAGCAGCCCAAGTGGGACTCAAGAGACCCAGCACTTC,CASSPSGTQETQHF,.,TRBJ2-5,TRBV11-2,once
TGTGCCAACAGTTCGGGACAGGGGGCGCGGGAGACCCAGCACTTC,CANSSGQGARETQHF,TRBD1,TRBJ2-5,TRBV12-3/TRBV12-4,.
TGTACCAGCAGCCAGGGCCCTTTGGTGGTCTACGAGCAGTACTTC,CTSSQGPLVVYEQYF,.,TRBJ2-7,TRBV6-5,.
TGTGCCAGCGGTGAGGTGAACCAAGAGACCCAGTACTTC,CASGEVNQETQYF,.,TRBJ2-5,TRBV28,.
TGTGCTAGCGCGAGGGACAGAGCGAACCATGGCTACACCTTC,CASARDRANHGYTF,TRBD1,TRBJ1-2,TRBV12-5,.
TGTACCAGCAGCTTAGTGGGCAGCGGGAGGGCCAAAGATACGCAGTATTTT,CTSSLVGSGRAKDTQYF,TRBD2,TRBJ2-3,TRBV7-9,.
TGTGCCAGCAGTTTACTAGCGGAGCGTCGAGATACGCAGTATTTT,CASSLLAERRDTQYF,TRBD2,TRBJ2-3,TRBV28,.
TGTGCCAGCAACCCCACGAGCTCCTACAATGGGCAGTTCTTC,CASNPTSSYNGQFF,.,TRBJ2-1,TRBV11-2,.
TGTGCCAGCAACCTGGGACACCTCTACGAGCAGTACTTC,CASNLGHLYEQYF,.,TRBJ2-7,TRBV6-1,many
TGTGCCAGCAGCGCGGGACAGGGGTTCAATCAGCCCCAGCATTTT,CASSAGQGFNQPQHF,TRBD1,TRBJ1-5,TRBV5-4,many
TGTGACAGCAGCCGGAGGGGAAGCACCGGGGAGCTGTTTTTT,CDSSRRGSTGELFF,.,TRBJ2-2,TRBV11-2,once
TGTGCCAGCAGCGTGACAAACTATGGCTACACCTTC,CASSVTNYGYTF,.,TRBJ1-2,TRBV9,few
TGCAGCGTTGTTTCGGGACAGGGGACCTACGAGCAGTACTTC,CSVVSGQGTYEQYF,TRBD1,TRBJ2-7,TRBV29-1,many
TGTGCCAGCAGTGATTGGACTAGCGGGGGCTGGGGTGAGCAGTTCTTC,CASSDWTSGGWGEQFF,TRBD2,TRBJ2-1,TRBV2,.
TGTGCCAGCAGTGAACGGGACAGGAGAAATGAAAAACTGTTTTTT,CASSERDRRNEKLFF,TRBD1,TRBJ1-4,TRBV2,.
TGTGCCAGCAGTGATTTGGCCGATAGCAGTCAGTCCCAGCATTTT,CASSDLADSSQSQHF,.,TRBJ1-5,TRBV6-1,.
TGCGCCAGCAGCCAAGAAAACCAGAGGGCGCGGCCCCAGCATTTT,CASSQENQRARPQHF,.,TRBJ1-5,TRBV4-1,.
TGTGCCAGCAGTTACTCGTTTCAGAACACCGGGGAGCTGTTTTTT,CASSYSFQNTGELFF,.,TRBJ2-2,TRBV6-5,.
TGTGCCAGCAGCTTAGTGGGTCGGGATCTTTCCGAGCAATACTTC,CASSLVGRDLSEQYF,.,TRBJ2-7,TRBV7-2,.
TGCAGCGTTGAACGGGCTAGTGGGAGCTCCTACAGTGAGCAGTTCTTC,CSVERASGSSYSEQFF,.,TRBJ2-1,TRBV29-1,.
TGTGCTAGCAAACCGGAACTGGACACAGATACGCAGTATTTT,CASKPELDTDTQYF,.,TRBJ2-3,TRBV11-2,.
TGTGCCAGCAGCCAACTAGCGGGGAGCCTGGAGCAGTACTTC,CASSQLAGSLEQYF,TRBD2,TRBJ2-7,TRBV12-3/TRBV12-4,many
TGTGCCAGCAGTTTAACCGCAGGAGAGCAGTTCTTC,CASSLTAGEQFF,.,TRBJ2-1,TRBV11-2,.
TGCGCCAGCAGCTTGGGGGTCGGGGGGCGTGTGAACACTGAAGCTTTCTTT,CASSLGVGGRVNTEAFF,.,TRBJ1-1,TRBV5-1,.
TGCGCCAGCAGTGAGGTATCCCGGGGCGGAATCTATGGCTACACCTTC,CASSEVSRGGIYGYTF,.,TRBJ1-2,TRBV10-2,few
TGCGCCAGCAGCTTGAGTGGCAGACGGAACACTGAAGCTTTCTTT,CASSLSGRRNTEAFF,.,TRBJ1-1,TRBV5-1,few
TGTGCCAGCAGTACCCCGGGACAGGGGGCGGACGAGCAGTACTTC,CASSTPGQGADEQYF,TRBD1,TRBJ2-7,TRBV28,.